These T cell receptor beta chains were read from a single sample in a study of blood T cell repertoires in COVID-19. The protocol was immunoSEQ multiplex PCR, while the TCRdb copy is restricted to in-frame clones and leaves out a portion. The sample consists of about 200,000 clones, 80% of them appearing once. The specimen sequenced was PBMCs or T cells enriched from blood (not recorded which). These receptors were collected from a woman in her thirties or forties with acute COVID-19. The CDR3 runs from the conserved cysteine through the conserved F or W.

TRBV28 CASSSPSGSIPYNEQFF
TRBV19 CASSITGGDFGYTF
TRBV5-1 CASSLGPGQGVNNEQFF
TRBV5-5 CASSSRQGTDTEAFF
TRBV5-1 CASAGQGTGEQYF
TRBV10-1 CATSPGGTGTDTQYF
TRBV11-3 CASSFIGQDRNQPQHF
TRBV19 CASSPQGWGNTEAFF
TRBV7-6 CASSSIPLRGGDEQYF
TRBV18 CASSPAGGWEGYTF
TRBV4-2 CASSQGREGLTETQYF
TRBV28 CASSLPGTAASAQHF
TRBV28 CASSLTGTGEGSNQPQHF
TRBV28 CASNIQGNTEAFF
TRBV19 CASSTTGLGYSNQPQHF